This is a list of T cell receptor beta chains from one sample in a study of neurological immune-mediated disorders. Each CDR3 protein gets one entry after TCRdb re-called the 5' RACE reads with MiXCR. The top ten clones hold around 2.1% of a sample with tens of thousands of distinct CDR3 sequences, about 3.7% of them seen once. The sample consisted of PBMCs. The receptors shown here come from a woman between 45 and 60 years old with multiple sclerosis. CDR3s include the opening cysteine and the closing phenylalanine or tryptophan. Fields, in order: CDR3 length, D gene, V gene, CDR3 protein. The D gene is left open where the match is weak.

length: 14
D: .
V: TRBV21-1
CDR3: CASSKDADNQPQHF

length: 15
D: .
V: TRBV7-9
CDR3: CASSNPATPNSPLHF

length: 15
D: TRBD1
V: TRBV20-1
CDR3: CSARDGIRGSNEQFF

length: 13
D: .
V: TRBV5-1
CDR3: CASSGTVQETQYF

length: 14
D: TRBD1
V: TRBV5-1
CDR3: CASSLEGGQDEQYF

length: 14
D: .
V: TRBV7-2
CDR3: CASSLVPGTGELFF

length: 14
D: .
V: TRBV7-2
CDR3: CASSSSGTLHTQYF

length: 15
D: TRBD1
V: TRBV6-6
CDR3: CASSSRGTGGNEQYF

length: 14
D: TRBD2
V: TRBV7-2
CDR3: CASSLDVAGDTQYF

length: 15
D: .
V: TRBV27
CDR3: CASSLFRGNTGELFF

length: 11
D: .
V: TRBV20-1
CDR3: CSAREGERVYF

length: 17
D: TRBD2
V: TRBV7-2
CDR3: CASSLRRLAGDLREQFF

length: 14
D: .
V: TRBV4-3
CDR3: CASSRRQEGETQYF

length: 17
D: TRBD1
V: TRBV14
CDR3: CASSRRKPGTGYDEQYF

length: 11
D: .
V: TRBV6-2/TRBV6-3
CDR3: CASSYFEAEFF

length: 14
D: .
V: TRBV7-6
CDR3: CASSFTREDEKLFF

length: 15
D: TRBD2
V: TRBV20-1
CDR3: CSAREVAGGLNTQYF

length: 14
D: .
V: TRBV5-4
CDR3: CASSFYPGAYEQYF

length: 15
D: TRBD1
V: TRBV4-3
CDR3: CASSAGQGSGSPLHF

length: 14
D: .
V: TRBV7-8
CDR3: CASSLVMANTEAFF

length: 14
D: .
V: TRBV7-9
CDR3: CASSLEGTVGELFF

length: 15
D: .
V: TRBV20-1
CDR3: CSARGDRGGSDTQYF

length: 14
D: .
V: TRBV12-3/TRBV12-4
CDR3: CASSPRASGAEAFF

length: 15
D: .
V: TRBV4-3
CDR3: CASSQVPGRGETQYF

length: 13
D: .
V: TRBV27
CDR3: CASSSEPQDEQFF

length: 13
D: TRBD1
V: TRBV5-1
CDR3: CASSPTGLDIQYF